One TCR beta chain is described in this entry. The sample belongs to a study of blood T cell repertoires in COVID-19. Trimming stripped 0 bases from V and 4 bases from J, with 9 bases between. The CDR3 is made up of 14 amino acids. Germline V gene lookup returns CDR1 MNHEY and CDR2 SVGAGI. Measured with immunoSEQ multiplex PCR; TCRdb has only the in-frame clones, and not every one. Seen here are approximately 85,000 clones, 70% to 90% observed once, and the top ten hold 25% to 30%. The V call is TRBV6-5, the J call TRBJ1-2; D is unclear. The sequence was collected from a man aged 45-60 years with active or convalescent COVID-19. The sequenced sample consisted of peripheral blood. In nucleotides, the CDR3 is TGTGCCAGCAGTTACTCGAGGTCCCCCTATGGCTACACCTTC. It encodes CASSYSRSPYGYTF.